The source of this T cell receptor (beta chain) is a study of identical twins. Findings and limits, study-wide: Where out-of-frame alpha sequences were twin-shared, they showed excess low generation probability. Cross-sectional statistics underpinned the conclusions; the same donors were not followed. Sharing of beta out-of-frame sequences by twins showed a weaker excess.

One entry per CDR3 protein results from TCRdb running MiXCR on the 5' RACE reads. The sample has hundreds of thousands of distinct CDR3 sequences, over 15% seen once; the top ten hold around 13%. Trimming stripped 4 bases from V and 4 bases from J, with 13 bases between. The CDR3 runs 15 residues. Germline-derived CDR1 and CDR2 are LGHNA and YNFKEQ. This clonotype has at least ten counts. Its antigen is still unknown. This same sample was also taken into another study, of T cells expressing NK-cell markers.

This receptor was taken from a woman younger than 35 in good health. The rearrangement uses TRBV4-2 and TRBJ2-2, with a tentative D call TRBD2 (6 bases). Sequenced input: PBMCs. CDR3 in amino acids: CASSRDFGTTGELFF. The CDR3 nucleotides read TGTGCCAGCAGCCGGGACTTCGGTACCACCGGGGAGCTGTTTTTT.